Following are 2 T cell receptor beta chains from one sample sequenced in a study of cytomegalovirus exposure and HLA in healthy donors. Researchers ran the PCR with 60 Vbeta and 13 Jbeta primers. Sequenced by immunoSEQ multiplex PCR; TCRdb stores in-frame clones only, minus some. The listing records over 75,000 clones. What was sequenced was PBMCs. These TCRs come from a man in his fifties or sixties in good health and CMV-seronegative.

V is TRBV28 and J is TRBJ1-1; maybe TRBD1 (6 bases). Germline V lookup: CDR1 MDHEN, CDR2 SYDVKM. V lost 7 bases to trimming and J lost 0 bases, with 24 bases between them. The length of the CDR3 is 18 residues. CDR3 residues: CASTTTRGPRRMNTEAFF. The CDR3 region has the DNA TGTGCCAGCACGACAACCAGGGGACCGCGGCGAATGAACACTGAAGCTTTCTTT.

The V call is TRBV2, the J call TRBJ2-7; D is perhaps TRBD1 (6 bases). Germline V gene sequence: CDR1 SNHLY, CDR2 FYNNEI. Trimming cost V 3 bases and J 1 base, with 13 bases left between them. The CDR3 is made up of 15 amino acids. The CDR3 sequence is CASSDARRGSYEQYF. The CDR3 nucleotides read TGTGCCAGCAGTGACGCCCGAAGGGGGTCCTACGAGCAGTACTTC. The full variable domain, its missing parts supplied by reference TRBV2 and TRBJ2-7, is EPEVTQTPSHQVTQMGQEVILRCVPISNHLYFYWYRQILGQKVEFLVSFYNNEISEKSEIFDDQFSVERPDGSNFTLKIRSTKLEDSAMYFCASSDARRGSYEQYFGPGTRLTVT.